This is a list of T cell receptor beta chains from one sample in a study of long-term antiretroviral therapy in people with HIV. TCRdb's table, derived via immunoSEQ multiplex PCR, lists solely in-frame clones and lacks some. This table holds about 43,000 clones, approximately 94% found once. The specimen was unsorted PBMCs, collected 9 to 9.5 years after starting antiretroviral therapy. Receptors originate from a man in his thirties or forties with HIV. Each CDR3 is given with its conserved first and last residue. A D gene is named only where the DNA matches it firmly.

CDR3aa | j_gene | d_gene | v_gene
CASSLAGTVPNEKLFF | TRBJ1-4 | TRBD1 | TRBV5-1
CASSVNRDQPQHF | TRBJ1-5 | . | TRBV5-8
CASSQPQGRAFF | TRBJ1-1 | . | TRBV19
CASSPGGSTEAFF | TRBJ1-1 | . | TRBV18
CAISKERSGGGDTQYF | TRBJ2-3 | TRBD2 | TRBV10-3
CASKRERGGADEQFF | TRBJ2-1 | TRBD2 | TRBV2
CASSPGRGREGYTF | TRBJ1-2 | . | TRBV18
CASSLGGKISGNTIYF | TRBJ1-3 | . | TRBV5-1
CASSRRGVTSTDTQYF | TRBJ2-3 | . | TRBV7-2
CASSVHGKGSYGYTF | TRBJ1-2 | . | TRBV6-1
CASRTGQDNSPLHF | TRBJ1-6 | TRBD1 | TRBV28
CASSPLGTGVTDTQYF | TRBJ2-3 | TRBD1 | TRBV18
CASSFLIQGETQYF | TRBJ2-5 | . | TRBV7-8
CASILTGNTEAFF | TRBJ1-1 | . | TRBV6-1
CASSLRMSTDTQYF | TRBJ2-3 | . | TRBV11-2
CASRGNREKLFF | TRBJ1-4 | . | TRBV6-5
CASSLGQLSNTEAFF | TRBJ1-1 | . | TRBV11-2
CATRPGGIGSGYTF | TRBJ1-2 | . | TRBV2
CASSLEGNTEAFF | TRBJ1-1 | . | TRBV11-3
CASVLSPYEQYF | TRBJ2-7 | . | TRBV30
CAWSEGSPGNTIYF | TRBJ1-3 | . | TRBV30
CASSYSEVDGETQYF | TRBJ2-5 | . | TRBV6-5
CASSVSPGATYEQYF | TRBJ2-7 | . | TRBV9
CASGQGAPGELFF | TRBJ2-2 | TRBD1 | TRBV2
CASSRRDRGSYEQYF | TRBJ2-7 | TRBD1 | TRBV5-8
CAISELEEQFF | TRBJ2-1 | . | TRBV10-3
CASRMGRGYEQYF | TRBJ2-7 | . | TRBV28
CASSYSENTEAFF | TRBJ1-1 | . | TRBV6-6
CASSYGSNEKLFF | TRBJ1-4 | . | TRBV6-6
CASRGNTEAFF | TRBJ1-1 | . | TRBV6-1
CASSANRDTVNTEAFF | TRBJ1-1 | . | TRBV9
CASSVGNEGTGELFF | TRBJ2-2 | . | TRBV10-1
CAISDGSSGNTIYF | TRBJ1-3 | . | TRBV10-3
CASGLDRGNTEAFF | TRBJ1-1 | TRBD1 | TRBV2
CASSVVGFQETQYF | TRBJ2-5 | . | TRBV9
CASSFGGVGYTF | TRBJ1-2 | . | TRBV28
CASSGSQWTSESYEQYF | TRBJ2-7 | TRBD2 | TRBV6-1
CASRDTTGGSYNEQFF | TRBJ2-1 | TRBD2 | TRBV11-2
CAKQDGNTEAFF | TRBJ1-1 | . | TRBV2
CASSSSAGGRLDTQYF | TRBJ2-3 | . | TRBV7-3
CASSYRTGVITDTQYF | TRBJ2-3 | TRBD1 | TRBV6-6
CASSPSRTSGRNTEAFF | TRBJ1-1 | . | TRBV7-8
CASRMGGGNEQYF | TRBJ2-7 | . | TRBV7-8
CASSKRDRGYDGELFF | TRBJ2-2 | TRBD1 | TRBV2
CASSPGTGDTEAFF | TRBJ1-1 | . | TRBV7-9
CATSRARGPQHF | TRBJ1-5 | . | TRBV15
CAISEANEKLFF | TRBJ1-4 | . | TRBV10-3
CASSSQGRVEKLFF | TRBJ1-4 | . | TRBV27
CASSYSRTTGELFF | TRBJ2-2 | . | TRBV6-5
CSVLTGEGGSGSPLHF | TRBJ1-6 | TRBD1 | TRBV29-1
CASSLVGFHEQYF | TRBJ2-7 | . | TRBV5-4
CASSAGAGMGEKLFF | TRBJ1-4 | . | TRBV5-1
CASSYQGFDQPQHF | TRBJ1-5 | . | TRBV6-6
CASSDGIWSYGYTF | TRBJ1-2 | . | TRBV19
CASSLTGGAGTDTQYF | TRBJ2-3 | TRBD1 | TRBV6-4
CSVRGQALYNEQFF | TRBJ2-1 | . | TRBV29-1
CASSIQGAETQYF | TRBJ2-5 | TRBD1 | TRBV19
CASSLRLGGNEQFF | TRBJ2-1 | . | TRBV9